Here is one T cell receptor beta chain with its context. Germline CDR1 and CDR2: GTSNPN and SVGIG (reference sequence). This CDR3 is 18 amino acids long. V lost 0 bases and J lost 2; bases outside the gene matches: 8. This record belongs to a study of blood T cell repertoires in COVID-19. Study overall: Samples came from the United States, Italy and Spain, spanning acute and convalescent COVID-19.

Per the original data handling: For nucleated cells, counts were estimated from reference gene primer amplification. Using immunoSEQ multiplex PCR, the repertoire was profiled, and TCRdb retains in-frame clones only, with some absent. V and J calls and clone size are copied from that table; D and trimming were computed from the DNA. The profile shows approximately 98,000 clones, 82% of them singletons. Sequencing was performed on peripheral blood. This sequence originates from a man older than 75 with acute or convalescent COVID-19. V usage is TRBV30 and J usage is TRBJ2-4; 12 bases fit TRBD2. CDR3 sequence reads: CAWSVPSGGARSKNIQYF. In nucleotides, the CDR3 is TGTGCCTGGAGTGTGCCTAGCGGGGGGGCCAGGTCCAAAAACATTCAGTACTTC. The full variable domain, with the rest looked up from reference TRBV30 and TRBJ2-4, is SQTIHQWPATLVQPVGSPLSLECTVEGTSNPNLYWYRQAAGRGLQLLFYSVGIGQISSEVPQNLSASRPQDRQFILSSKKLLLSDSGFYLCAWSVPSGGARSKNIQYFGAGTRLSVL.